The TCR beta chain described here comes from a study of T cell responses to AZD1222 COVID-19 vaccine. Study-wide findings and caveats: Spike as a whole was targeted by vaccine-associated CD4 TCRs, dominant at 160-218 and 743-854. There were repertoire samples only from the period after the peak T cell response.

Comments on this clone: The antigen is unknown.

Libraries were prepared by immunoSEQ multiplex PCR; TCRdb keeps only in-frame clonotypes and omits some of them. The data show 100,000 to 110,000 clones, with around nine tenths seen just once and about a sixth held by the top ten. The V gene's germline CDR1 is SGHNT and CDR2 YYREEE (reference sequence). J lost 4 bases, V lost 3 bases, and 7 bases had no gene match. The CDR3 length is 16 residues. The sequencing used peripheral blood, collected on day 0 of AZD1222 vaccination. This clonotype was obtained from an adult in good health. V usage is TRBV5-4 and J usage is TRBJ1-2; 12 nucleotides align to TRBD1. CDR3 residues: CASSSPGQGAPYGYTF. The CDR3 coding sequence is TGTGCCAGCAGCTCGCCGGGACAGGGGGCCCCCTATGGCTACACCTTC.